The rows below give T cell receptor beta chains drawn from one sample of a study of sequential checkpoint blockade in melanoma. Data came from immunoSEQ multiplex PCR; TCRdb stores just in-frame clones and leaves some out. The sample lists about 6,800 clones; 28% were seen once. Source: tumor tissue (inferred from file names), taken from a patient given nivolumab and ipilimumab in sequence. The receptors were sampled from a human donor with melanoma. Both conserved end residues are part of each CDR3. The order of the fields is CDR3 protein, CDR3 DNA, V gene, clone size, J gene, D gene. A D gene is named only where the DNA matches it firmly. Size is omitted from some rows. Given values are once, few, many or a class for expanded clones.

cdr3_aa: CASSPWGSRGPNTEAFF
cdr3_nt: TGTGCCAGCAGCCCTTGGGGATCAAGGGGGCCTAACACTGAAGCTTTCTTT
v_call: TRBV11-3
clone_size: .
j_call: TRBJ1-1
d_call: TRBD1

cdr3_aa: CASSYSIGRVNTEAFF
cdr3_nt: TGTGCCAGCAGTTACTCGATCGGTAGGGTAAACACTGAAGCTTTCTTT
v_call: TRBV6-8
clone_size: .
j_call: TRBJ1-1
d_call: .

cdr3_aa: CASSLGRRENTGELFF
cdr3_nt: TGTGCCAGCAGCTTGGGCCGGCGGGAGAACACCGGGGAGCTGTTTTTT
v_call: TRBV11-3
clone_size: few
j_call: TRBJ2-2
d_call: .

cdr3_aa: CASSATNPEPYEQYF
cdr3_nt: TGTGCCAGCAGCGCCACTAACCCGGAGCCCTACGAGCAGTACTTC
v_call: TRBV11-3
clone_size: few
j_call: TRBJ2-7
d_call: .

cdr3_aa: CASTPFTGGGDYGYTF
cdr3_nt: TGTGCCAGCACCCCCTTTACAGGGGGCGGTGACTATGGCTACACCTTC
v_call: TRBV12-5
clone_size: .
j_call: TRBJ1-2
d_call: TRBD1

cdr3_aa: CASSADPEGTEAFF
cdr3_nt: TGTGCCAGCAGCGCAGACCCGGAGGGCACTGAAGCTTTCTTT
v_call: TRBV11-3
clone_size: many
j_call: TRBJ1-1
d_call: .

cdr3_aa: CASSPLRGSAGNTIYF
cdr3_nt: TGTGCCAGCTCACCACTAAGGGGTAGCGCTGGAAACACCATATATTTT
v_call: TRBV18
clone_size: few
j_call: TRBJ1-3
d_call: .

cdr3_aa: CASSQRGLAQETQYF
cdr3_nt: TGTGCCAGCAGCCAACGGGGACTAGCGCAAGAGACCCAGTACTTC
v_call: TRBV11-3
clone_size: many
j_call: TRBJ2-5
d_call: TRBD2

cdr3_aa: CAVQDIQGADTQYF
cdr3_nt: TGTGCCGTACAGGACATACAAGGGGCAGATACGCAGTATTTT
v_call: TRBV12-2
clone_size: medium-sized
j_call: TRBJ2-3
d_call: .

cdr3_aa: CATSRVGGRNNEQFF
cdr3_nt: TGTGCCACCAGCAGAGTTGGCGGGAGGAACAATGAGCAGTTCTTC
v_call: TRBV15
clone_size: .
j_call: TRBJ2-1
d_call: TRBD2

cdr3_aa: CAIGGGRSGMADEQFF
cdr3_nt: TGTGCCATCGGGGGGGGTAGAAGCGGGATGGCGGATGAGCAGTTCTTC
v_call: TRBV6-8
clone_size: few
j_call: TRBJ2-1
d_call: TRBD2

cdr3_aa: CAARGYRDRCSYEQYF
cdr3_nt: TGTGCCGCCCGAGGGTACCGGGACAGGTGTTCCTACGAGCAGTACTTC
v_call: TRBV7-6
clone_size: few
j_call: TRBJ2-7
d_call: TRBD1

cdr3_aa: CASSLFERLRQTFGYTGELFF
cdr3_nt: TGTGCCAGCAGTTTATTCGAGCGGCTGAGACAGACTTTCGGTTACACCGGGGAGCTGTTTTTT
v_call: TRBV28
clone_size: few
j_call: TRBJ2-2
d_call: .

cdr3_aa: CASRVSAGGLDTQYF
cdr3_nt: TGTGCCAGCAGGGTGTCAGCGGGAGGGTTGGATACGCAGTATTTT
v_call: TRBV11-3
clone_size: .
j_call: TRBJ2-3
d_call: TRBD2

cdr3_aa: CASSATGGGSLEQFF
cdr3_nt: TGCGCCAGCAGCGCTACAGGGGGCGGGTCTTTAGAGCAGTTCTTC
v_call: TRBV5-1
clone_size: few
j_call: TRBJ2-1
d_call: TRBD1

cdr3_aa: CASRGQGGDEQYF
cdr3_nt: TGTGCCAGCAGAGGACAGGGAGGCGACGAGCAGTACTTC
v_call: TRBV6-8
clone_size: hyperexpanded
j_call: TRBJ2-7
d_call: TRBD1

cdr3_aa: CASSLEGGTYEQYF
cdr3_nt: TGTGCCAGCAGCTTAGAGGGCGGTACCTACGAGCAGTACTTC
v_call: TRBV11-3
clone_size: many
j_call: TRBJ2-7
d_call: .

cdr3_aa: CASSSERVTGETQYF
cdr3_nt: TGTGCCAGCAGCTCCGAGAGGGTAACGGGAGAGACCCAGTACTTC
v_call: TRBV6-8
clone_size: many
j_call: TRBJ2-5
d_call: .

cdr3_aa: CASSGTGTGNEKLFF
cdr3_nt: TGTGCCAGCAGCGGAACCGGGACAGGGAATGAAAAACTGTTTTTT
v_call: TRBV11-3
clone_size: many
j_call: TRBJ1-4
d_call: TRBD1

cdr3_aa: CSGRSGTKNIQYF
cdr3_nt: TGCAGCGGGCGAAGCGGGACCAAAAACATTCAGTACTTC
v_call: TRBV29-1
clone_size: .
j_call: TRBJ2-4
d_call: TRBD2

cdr3_aa: CASSLGPYTEAFF
cdr3_nt: TGTGCCAGCAGCTTAGGACCTTACACTGAAGCTTTCTTT
v_call: TRBV7-8
clone_size: .
j_call: TRBJ1-1
d_call: .

cdr3_aa: CSVATGTNYGYTF
cdr3_nt: TGCAGCGTCGCGACAGGGACAAACTATGGCTACACCTTC
v_call: TRBV29-1
clone_size: .
j_call: TRBJ1-2
d_call: TRBD1

cdr3_aa: CASSIDGSGPLYNEQFF
cdr3_nt: TGTGCCAGTAGTATAGATGGGTCGGGACCCCTATACAATGAGCAGTTCTTC
v_call: TRBV19
clone_size: .
j_call: TRBJ2-1
d_call: .

cdr3_aa: CSVAKGQGPREQYF
cdr3_nt: TGCAGCGTTGCCAAGGGACAGGGGCCGCGGGAGCAGTACTTC
v_call: TRBV29-1
clone_size: few
j_call: TRBJ2-7
d_call: TRBD1

cdr3_aa: CASSPNDNYGYTF
cdr3_nt: TGTGCCAGCTCACCAAACGACAACTATGGCTACACCTTC
v_call: TRBV18
clone_size: .
j_call: TRBJ1-2
d_call: .

cdr3_aa: CSVGGGVNIQYF
cdr3_nt: TGCAGCGTTGGCGGGGGAGTAAACATTCAGTACTTC
v_call: TRBV29-1
clone_size: .
j_call: TRBJ2-4
d_call: TRBD2

cdr3_aa: CASTPGGWTGELFF
cdr3_nt: TGTGCCAGCACCCCAGGGGGGTGGACCGGGGAGCTGTTTTTT
v_call: TRBV12-5
clone_size: few
j_call: TRBJ2-2
d_call: .

cdr3_aa: CASSQDQGPKYNEQFF
cdr3_nt: TGCGCCAGCAGCCAAGATCAGGGGCCGAAATACAATGAGCAGTTCTTC
v_call: TRBV5-1
clone_size: few
j_call: TRBJ2-1
d_call: .

cdr3_aa: CASSLLVDSGANVLTF
cdr3_nt: TGCGCCAGCAGCTTGCTAGTAGACTCTGGGGCCAACGTCCTGACTTTC
v_call: TRBV5-1
clone_size: .
j_call: TRBJ2-6
d_call: .

cdr3_aa: CATRTDANTGELFF
cdr3_nt: TGTGCCACCAGGACAGACGCGAACACCGGGGAGCTGTTTTTT
v_call: TRBV6-8
clone_size: .
j_call: TRBJ2-2
d_call: .

cdr3_aa: CASSLEGGANVLTF
cdr3_nt: TGTGCCAGCAGCTTAGAAGGTGGGGCCAACGTCCTGACTTTC
v_call: TRBV11-3
clone_size: .
j_call: TRBJ2-6
d_call: .

cdr3_aa: CASSYSFTSGDNEQFF
cdr3_nt: TGTGCCAGCAGTTACTCGTTCACTAGCGGGGACAATGAGCAGTTCTTC
v_call: TRBV6-8
clone_size: few
j_call: TRBJ2-1
d_call: TRBD2

cdr3_aa: CASSPPGLGYEQYF
cdr3_nt: TGTGCCAGCTCACCACCGGGACTGGGCTACGAGCAGTACTTC
v_call: TRBV18
clone_size: .
j_call: TRBJ2-7
d_call: .

cdr3_aa: CATSMLAGTGELFF
cdr3_nt: TGTGCCACCAGCATGCTAGCGGGAACTGGGGAGCTGTTTTTT
v_call: TRBV15
clone_size: .
j_call: TRBJ2-2
d_call: TRBD2

cdr3_aa: CASSVGLAASTDTQYF
cdr3_nt: TGCGCCAGCAGCGTTGGACTAGCGGCAAGCACAGATACGCAGTATTTT
v_call: TRBV5-1
clone_size: .
j_call: TRBJ2-3
d_call: TRBD2

cdr3_aa: CASSKELAGGLRISKDTQYF
cdr3_nt: TGTGCCAGCAGCAAGGAATTAGCGGGAGGCCTCAGAATCTCCAAAGATACGCAGTATTTT
v_call: TRBV14
clone_size: .
j_call: TRBJ2-3
d_call: TRBD2

cdr3_aa: CASSIDGLAGVETQYF
cdr3_nt: TGTGCCAGTAGTATAGACGGACTAGCGGGAGTCGAGACCCAGTACTTC
v_call: TRBV19
clone_size: .
j_call: TRBJ2-5
d_call: TRBD2

cdr3_aa: CASRSGTSGYNEQFF
cdr3_nt: TGTGCCAGCAGATCCGGGACTAGCGGCTACAATGAGCAGTTCTTC
v_call: TRBV11-3
clone_size: .
j_call: TRBJ2-1
d_call: TRBD2

cdr3_aa: CAWDGGIRSNEKLFF
cdr3_nt: TGTGCCTGGGATGGAGGGATCAGATCAAATGAAAAACTGTTTTTT
v_call: TRBV30
clone_size: medium-sized
j_call: TRBJ1-4
d_call: .

cdr3_aa: CASSLVRVGEAFF
cdr3_nt: TGTGCCAGCAGCTTAGTCCGGGTCGGCGAAGCTTTCTTT
v_call: TRBV7-1
clone_size: few
j_call: TRBJ1-1
d_call: .

cdr3_aa: CASISTSHTGELFF
cdr3_nt: TGTGCCAGCATTTCGACGAGCCACACCGGGGAGCTGTTTTTT
v_call: TRBV28
clone_size: few
j_call: TRBJ2-2
d_call: .